Below, one TCR beta chain is given with its context. What it binds is unknown. The data belong to a study of cytomegalovirus exposure and HLA in healthy donors. The study, taken as a whole, reports: A later analysis showed HLA-associated TCR beta chains outstripping equally common others in clonal expansion. Being productive about 87% or about 30% of the time was typical of most TCR beta V segments in an earlier analysis.

PCR involved 60 Vbeta and 13 Jbeta primers. Measured with immunoSEQ multiplex PCR; TCRdb has only the in-frame clones, and not every one. Of under 200,000 clones listed, around 75% are singletons. This CDR3 is 15 amino acids long. CDR1 is MNHNS and CDR2 is SASEGT in the germline V gene. V dropped 6 bases and J dropped 4 bases, with 13 bases sitting between them. When sampled, the donors appeared nominally healthy, though they likely had unrecorded immune exposures. The rearrangement links TRBV6-1 to TRBJ2-6; tentative D call: TRBD1 (6 bases). The clonotype was recovered from a male donor in good health and CMV-seronegative. Sequenced material: PBMCs. The DNA of the CDR3 is TGTGCCAGCAGGTTACAGGGAAACGGGGCCAACGTCCTGACTTTC. Translating gives CASRLQGNGANVLTF.